Below, one TCR beta chain is given with its context. Its antigen is unknown. The data derive from a study of T cells in pancreatic ductal adenocarcinoma. Profiled with immunoSEQ multiplex PCR; TCRdb holds only in-frame clones, not every one. The sample records roughly 100,000 clones, around 96% being singletons. No neoadjuvant therapy was given to the selected pancreatic ductal adenocarcinoma patients before their surgery. Points from the study as a whole: The resected pancreatic cancer cohort was biased toward the minority with early-stage disease.

The CDR3 has 15 residues. V shed 2 bases and J shed 3 bases, with 13 bases lying between them. Germline loops: CDR1 LGHNT, CDR2 FRNRAP. The receptor was derived from a human donor with pancreatic ductal adenocarcinoma. The sequenced material came from PBMCs. The chain carries TRBV12-5 and TRBJ2-5; tentative D call: TRBD1 (5 bases). CDR3 region: CASGLPPSTEETQYF. CDR3 nucleotide sequence: TGTGCTAGTGGTTTGCCCCCCTCGACAGAAGAGACCCAGTACTTC.